This paragraph covers one TCR beta chain sequence. Its antigen is currently unknown. The table came from immunoSEQ multiplex PCR; TCRdb's copy has only in-frame clones and leaves some out. This table holds about 120,000 clones, about 91% found once. The data stem from a study of cytomegalovirus exposure and HLA in healthy donors. The wider study: Later analysis reported that the approximately 130 validation repertoires shared the platform of the approximately 670 first-cohort repertoires. Overall study findings and caveats: In vitro testing confirmed a few CMV-associated chains as specific for CMV antigens.

The CDR3 covers 16 residues. V was clipped by 3 bases and J by 2 bases, with 17 bases between them. Per germline, CDR1 MDHEN and CDR2 SYDVKM. The sequenced sample was PBMCs. The V gene is TRBV28, the J gene TRBJ2-7, with D possibly TRBD2 on 5 matching bases. The clonotype originates from a woman aged 18 to 35 in good health and CMV-seronegative. The CDR3 coding sequence is TGTGCCAGCAGTTTTAGCCGATGGGGAGAGACCTACGAGCAGTACTTC. This gives the protein CASSFSRWGETYEQYF.